The 16 T cell receptor beta chains in this list originate from one sample, sequenced in a study of beta chain features in type 1 diabetes. These TCRs are of unknown antigen specificity. Study-level findings and limits: Moderate but significant shortening of TCRB CDR3s was recorded in all four CD4+ subsets from Type 1 diabetes patients.

Every isolated RNA sample was fully reverse transcribed, so sequencing captured expressed TCRB transcripts. Only in-frame clones appear in the TCRdb table, and some are missing; sequencing was by immunoSEQ multiplex PCR. The sample carries about 700,000 clones, over 10% recorded once. The sequencing sample was made of naive CD4+ T cells from blood. Receptor source: a man between 18 and 35 years old with type 1 diabetes.

This clone has a handful of counts. The chain recombines TRBV10-3 with TRBJ2-5; D unresolved. With 6 bases removed from V and 1 base from J, the gap between germline ends came to 12 bases. Per the germline V gene, CDR1 is ENHRY and CDR2 is SYGVKD. The CDR3 spans 14 residues. The CDR3 nucleotides read TGTGCCATCAGCAGTTATGGAAGCCAAGAGACCCAGTACTTC. It specifies CAISSYGSQETQYF.

The table lists this clone with a few counts. J is TRBJ2-7 and V is TRBV29-1, with 9 positions matching TRBD1. The CDR3 covers 13 residues. The germline gives CDR1 SQVTM, CDR2 ANQGSEA. V lost 7 bases to trimming and J lost 7 bases; unmatched junction nucleotides: 11. The CDR3: CSGGPGTGREQYF. The CDR3 DNA reads as TGCAGCGGGGGCCCCGGGACAGGGCGGGAGCAGTACTTC.

This chain joins TRBV4-1 and TRBJ2-7; tentatively, D is TRBD1 or TRBD2 (5 bases each). Trimming took off 0 bases at V and 7 bases at J, with 19 bases between the two ends. The CDR3 covers 16 residues. Germline V lookup: CDR1 MGHRA, CDR2 YSYEKL. CDR3 sequence reads: CASSQESGPNLREQYF. The CDR3 bases are TGCGCCAGCAGCCAAGAGTCGGGACCCAATCTACGGGAGCAGTACTTC.

This clone was seen a few times. V gene TRBV30 combines with J gene TRBJ2-7; the D gene is possibly TRBD1 (7 bases). The V end was cut by 3 bases, the J end by 4 bases, with 10 bases between. There are 12 residues in the CDR3. Germline CDR1 reads GTSNPN; CDR2 reads SVGIG (reference sequence). The CDR3: CAWRAGGYEQYF. Here the CDR3 DNA reads TGTGCCTGGAGGGCAGGGGGGTACGAGCAGTACTTC.

The chain is built from TRBV19 and TRBJ2-1, with 8 bases lining up with TRBD2. Losses at the gene ends were 4 bases for V and 4 bases for J; bases not matched to a gene: 3. CDR1 is LNHDA, CDR2 SQIVND, per germline (reference sequence). This CDR3 spans 14 amino acids. CDR3 bases: TGTGCCAGTAGTAGCCAGCGGGGGTACAATGAGCAGTTCTTC. This codes for CASSSQRGYNEQFF.

This clone turned up a few times. The chain has TRBV28 and TRBJ1-1; D remains unclear. CDR1 MDHEN and CDR2 SYDVKM come from the germline V gene. The V and J ends lost 5 bases and 1 base respectively, with 11 bases between them. The CDR3 is 14 amino acids. The CDR3 region is CASSVDFANTEAFF. The CDR3 nucleotides are TGTGCCAGCAGTGTCGATTTCGCGAACACTGAAGCTTTCTTT. The full variable domain, its missing parts supplied by reference TRBV28 and TRBJ1-1, is DVKVTQSSRYLVKRTGEKVFLECVQDMDHENMFWYRQDPGLGLRLIYFSYDVKMKEKGDIPEGYSVSREKKERFSLILESASTNQTSMYLCASSVDFANTEAFFGQGTRLTVV.

This clone was seen only a few times. V usage is TRBV30 and J usage is TRBJ1-1; D perhaps matches TRBD1 (5 bases). The V gene lost 5 bases and the J gene lost 10 bases, with 14 bases spanning the gap. The germline V gene has CDR1 GTSNPN and CDR2 SVGIG (reference sequence). This CDR3 is built from 11 residues. CDR3 bases: TGTGCCTGGTCCCAGGGCGGTTTAGCTTTCTTT. Translated: CAWSQGGLAFF.

This clone appeared a few times. This chain joins TRBV13 and TRBJ2-5; no definite D call. The CDR3 runs 15 residues. V was trimmed by 0 bases and J by 5 bases, leaving 13 bases between them. Germline CDR1 PRHDT, CDR2 FYEKMQ (reference sequence). The CDR3 sequence is CASSLGRPLVETQYF. Written as DNA, the CDR3 is TGTGCCAGCAGCTTAGGGCGCCCTCTAGTGGAGACCCAGTACTTC. The entire variable domain, with the rest obtained from reference TRBV13 and TRBJ2-5, is as follows: AAGVIQSPRHLIKEKRETATLKCYPIPRHDTVYWYQQGPGQDPQFLISFYEKMQSDKGSIPDRFSAQQFSDYHSELNMSSLELGDSALYFCASSLGRPLVETQYFGPGTRLLVL.

DNA of the CDR3: TGCAGCGTTGATTGGTCTAGGGGATCCTCTGGGGCCAACGTCCTGACTTTC. The encoded protein is CSVDWSRGSSGANVLTF. The J gene is TRBJ2-6, the V gene TRBV29-1, with D possibly matching TRBD1 (5 bases). V lost 3 bases, J lost 0 bases, and 15 bases lay in between. This CDR3 contains 17 residues. From germline, CDR1 is SQVTM and CDR2 ANQGSEA.

The genes are TRBV7-2 and TRBJ2-5; TRBD1 aligns across 10 bases. The CDR3 length is 17 residues. With V trimmed by 1 base and J by 4 bases, 9 bases remained unmatched. Looked up from germline, CDR1 is SGHTA and CDR2 is FQGNSA. CDR3 in DNA: TGTGCCAGCAGCTTAGTTCAGGGGGACAGGGGAAGAGAGACCCAGTACTTC. It codes for CASSLVQGDRGRETQYF.

This clone was seen only a few times. This rearrangement joins TRBV6-6 to TRBJ2-1; D may be TRBD2 (5 bases). The CDR3 loop spans 14 amino acids. Trimming removed 5 bases at V and 4 bases at J, with 12 bases between. Germline CDR1 MNHNY, CDR2 SVGAGI (reference sequence). CDR3 loop: CASSHERDYNEQFF. CDR3 bases: TGTGCCAGCAGTCATGAGAGGGATTACAATGAGCAGTTCTTC.

This clone has only a few counts. The chain couples TRBV6-6 to TRBJ1-2; 8 bases are shared with TRBD1. The CDR3 loop spans 15 amino acids. The V gene end was trimmed by 4 bases and the J gene end by 7 bases; junction bases not matched to a gene: 11. In germline, CDR1 is MNHNY, CDR2 SVGAGI (reference sequence). The CDR3 reads CASSWVGRDRTGYTF. The CDR3 DNA reads as TGTGCCAGCAGTTGGGTAGGAAGGGACAGGACTGGCTACACCTTC.

This chain joins TRBV18 and TRBJ1-3, with 10 bases fitting TRBD1. Trimming took 3 bases from V and 4 from J; bases not matched to a gene: 3. Germline V CDR1 and CDR2: KGHSH, LQKENI. The CDR3 is 15 residues long. Written as DNA, the CDR3 is TGTGCCAGCTCACCGGGACAGGGGAACGGAAACACCATATATTTT. It yields the protein CASSPGQGNGNTIYF.

This clone was observed a handful of times. The genes are TRBV28 and TRBJ2-7; D is possibly TRBD2 (6 bases). Germline V CDR1 and CDR2: MDHEN, SYDVKM. The V end lost 7 bases, the J end lost 2 bases, and 9 bases lay between the germline ends. The CDR3 sequence is 12 residues long. CDR3 region: CASMEGTYEQYF. The CDR3 nucleotides are TGTGCCAGCATGGAGGGGACCTACGAGCAGTACTTC.

V and J are TRBV6-1 and TRBJ1-5; no clear D. Germline V gene data show CDR1 as MNHNS and CDR2 as SASEGT. The length of the CDR3 is 11 residues. The ends were cut back, 5 bases at V and 4 bases at J, with 3 bases in the middle. CDR3 coding DNA: TGTGCCAGCAGTAATAATCAGCCCCAGCATTTT. Protein: CASSNNQPQHF.

This clone has more than one count but fewer than ten. The chain joins TRBV6-5 to TRBJ2-7; D may be TRBD2 (6 bases). Trimming shortened V by 6 bases and J by 4 bases, and 10 bases separated the two germline ends. This CDR3 is built from 12 residues. Per germline, CDR1 MNHEY and CDR2 SVGAGI. As DNA, the CDR3 is TGTGCCAGCAGGTGGGGGGATTACGAGCAGTACTTC. Its protein is CASRWGDYEQYF.